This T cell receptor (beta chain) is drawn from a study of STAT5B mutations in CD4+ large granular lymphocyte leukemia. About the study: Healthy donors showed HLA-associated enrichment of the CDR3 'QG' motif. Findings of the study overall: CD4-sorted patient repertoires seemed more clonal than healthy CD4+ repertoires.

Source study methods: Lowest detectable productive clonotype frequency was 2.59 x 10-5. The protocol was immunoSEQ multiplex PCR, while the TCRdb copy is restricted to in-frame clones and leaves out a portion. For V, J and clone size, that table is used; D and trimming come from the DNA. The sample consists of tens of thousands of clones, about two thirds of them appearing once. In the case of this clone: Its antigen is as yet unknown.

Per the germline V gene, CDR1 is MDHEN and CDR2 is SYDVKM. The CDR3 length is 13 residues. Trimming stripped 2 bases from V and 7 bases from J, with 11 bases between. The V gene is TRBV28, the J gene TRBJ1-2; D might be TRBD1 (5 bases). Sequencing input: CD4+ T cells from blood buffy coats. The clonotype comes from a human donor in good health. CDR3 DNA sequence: TGTGCCAGCAGTTTACGAGGGGTGGGTGGCTACACCTTC. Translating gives CASSLRGVGGYTF.